Sequencing of this TCR beta chain was carried out in a study of blood T cell repertoires in COVID-19 (dated by TCRdb to 2018 to 2020). The study in broad terms: Samples covering the acute and convalescent phases of COVID-19 were provided by collaborators in the United States, Italy and Spain. The material from the prospective study consisted of cDNA or gDNA derived from T cells, B-cell-depleted T cells, or PBMCs. Subjects who had been exposed to COVID-19, were actively infected with it, or had recovered from it provided the deeply sampled blood TCRbeta repertoires that made up the dataset. The repertoires were released in a freely available public database intended as a resource for research on the immune response to SARS-CoV-2. The samples were drawn from the first 160 participants of the ongoing ImmuneRACE study and from under 1,500 subjects provided by 6 global collaborators. The sample metadata nearly always contained a de-identified subject ID, COVID-19 status, age in years and sex. HLA class I and class II types, where available, came from metadata supplied by the sample provider rather than from assay-based typing. What the authors observed across the whole study: How much clinical and demographic metadata was included differed by source and by participant, and the metadata was provided uncurated.

A second Seattle source provided samples from volunteer blood donors who had recovered from COVID-19. The collaborating institutions used their own protocols to collect whole blood in K2EDTA tubes. Collaborator samples were shipped for TCRbeta analysis as frozen whole blood, isolated PBMCs, or DNA extracted from either sample type. As to this clone: Its antigen specificity is not known. Per-base quality was not reported, and no clone a single base away is much larger than it.

The trim is 1 base for V and 0 bases for J, with a gap of 14 bases between the germline ends. The CDR3 sequence holds 17 residues, the cysteine and phenylalanine included. The DNA shown is the 51-base CDR3, in frame from base 1. For CDR1 and CDR2, the germline V gene lists SGHVS and FQNEAQ. TCRbeta CDR3 regions were amplified from genomic DNA by means of the immunoSEQ Assay, a bias-controlled multiplex PCR. On the study's bioinformatics: Within the assay, amplification of reference gene primers was used to estimate how many nucleated cells each sample contained. To quantify the absolute abundance of each unique TCRbeta CDR3 rearrangement, sequence reads were collapsed and filtered. Productive Simpson clonality was computed per sample as the square root of Simpson's diversity index over productive rearrangements. What TCRdb holds here is the immuneACCESS table cut down to in-frame rearrangements. Part of the clones is not present; checked against another copy, under half of the missing clones reflect an unresolved V gene, and the others are unexplained. That table furnishes V, J and clone size, whereas the DNA furnished D and trimming. The sample data list 250,000 to 350,000 clones, and 89% of these were observed just once. Of the sample, 0.85% to 0.95% falls within the top ten clones.

This sequence uses TRBV7-8 and TRBJ2-3; matching of 6 bases hints at TRBD1 as the D gene. This TCR was sampled from a woman in her thirties or forties who had recovered from COVID-19. Sequencing was carried out using peripheral blood. The DNA is TGTGCCAGCAGCTTAGTACCCGCAGGGGCAAGCACAGATACGCAGTATTTT. Its translation is CASSLVPAGASTDTQYF.